Presented here are 22 T cell receptor beta chains from one specimen sequenced in a study of blood T cell repertoires in COVID-19. Assay: immunoSEQ multiplex PCR; the TCRdb copy retains only in-frame clones and omits some. In the table there are about 40,000 clones, almost 95% of which are singletons. Specimen: peripheral blood. The receptor source for this set is a man aged 50 or older with active COVID-19.

The rearrangement links TRBV7-3 to TRBJ2-1; TRBD1 is a possible D gene (7 bases). This CDR3 spans 13 amino acids. From germline, CDR1 is SGHTA and CDR2 FQGTGA. Trimming took off 4 bases at V and 10 bases at J, with 14 bases between the two ends. The CDR3 reads CASSWSGGQEQFF. CDR3 bases: TGTGCCAGCAGCTGGTCAGGGGGGCAAGAGCAGTTCTTC.

V and J are TRBV27 and TRBJ2-5; D may be TRBD2 (5 bases). CDR3 size: 9 residues. CDR1 MNHEY and CDR2 SMNVEV come from the germline V gene (reference sequence). Trimming pared 5 bases from V and 13 bases from J, leaving 8 bases between. CDR3 protein: CASSSGRYF. The CDR3 region has the DNA TGTGCCAGCAGTAGCGGTCGGTACTTC.

In this sample, this clone turned up once. This chain uses TRBV5-5 with TRBJ2-7; D is possibly TRBD2 (6 bases). CDR3 length: 14 residues. Germline V gene sequence: CDR1 SGHKS, CDR2 YYEKEE (reference sequence). V lost 0 bases and J 6 bases, leaving 13 bases between the germline ends. CDR3 sequence (DNA): TGTGCCAGCAGCTTGGCCTCGGAGGGACTCGAGCAGTACTTC. It yields the protein CASSLASEGLEQYF.

The chain couples TRBV20-1 to TRBJ2-5; unclear D gene. V was trimmed by 6 bases and J by 5 bases, leaving 10 bases between them. The CDR3 loop spans 11 amino acids. In germline, CDR1 is DFQATT, CDR2 SNEGSKA (reference sequence). The CDR3 is CSAGSQETQYF. In DNA, the CDR3 is TGCAGTGCGGGCTCACAGGAGACCCAGTACTTC.

The V and J genes are TRBV3-1 (or the pseudogene TRBV3-2) and TRBJ2-7, with D possibly TRBD2 on 6 matching bases. The germline V and J ends were trimmed by 5 bases and 0 bases, with 14 bases remaining between them. Per germline, CDR1 LGHDT and CDR2 YNNKEL (reference sequence). The CDR3 length is 15 residues. As DNA, the CDR3 is TGTGCCAGCAGCGGCGGGACGATGGCCTCCTACGAGCAGTACTTC. As protein: CASSGGTMASYEQYF.

The chain combines TRBV5-8 with TRBJ1-2, with 7 bases fitting TRBD1. V dropped 3 bases and J dropped 9; count of bases not matched to a gene: 11. This CDR3 contains 14 residues. Per the germline V gene, CDR1 is SGHTS and CDR2 is YDEGEE. CDR3 sequence: CASSYWTGRESYTF. The CDR3 nucleotides read TGTGCCAGCAGCTACTGGACAGGAAGAGAGAGCTACACCTTC.

The J gene is TRBJ2-7, the V gene TRBV28; D perhaps matches TRBD1 (6 bases). V was trimmed by 8 bases and J by 0 bases, leaving 20 bases between them. CDR3 length: 16 amino acids. The germline gives CDR1 MDHEN, CDR2 SYDVKM. CDR3 sequence reads: CASSPVGGFSSYEQYF. The CDR3 region has the DNA TGTGCCAGCTCCCCAGTTGGGGGCTTTAGCTCCTACGAGCAGTACTTC.

The rearrangement joins TRBV5-5 to TRBJ2-7, with 7 bases matching TRBD1. Trimming at V came to 5 bases and at J to 0 bases, leaving 5 bases not matched to a gene. The CDR3 length is 14 residues. CDR1 and CDR2 (germline): SGHKS, YYEKEE (reference sequence). Here the CDR3 reads CASSATGNSYEQYF. The CDR3 DNA sequence: TGTGCCAGCAGTGCGACAGGGAACTCCTACGAGCAGTACTTC.

The chain employs TRBV28 and TRBJ2-1; D may be TRBD2 (6 bases). Trimming removed 4 bases at V and 0 bases at J, with 13 bases between. The V gene's germline CDR1 is MDHEN and CDR2 SYDVKM. The CDR3 runs 16 residues. In DNA form, the CDR3 reads TGTGCCAGCAGTTCCCCTAGCGTCAGCTCCTACAATGAGCAGTTCTTC. Its protein is CASSSPSVSSYNEQFF.

The chain is built from TRBV15 and TRBJ1-5, with a weak D call TRBD1 (6 bases). CDR1 is LNHNV and CDR2 is YYDKDF in the germline V gene (reference sequence). V lost 9 bases and J 0 bases, leaving 12 bases between the germline ends. The CDR3 covers 14 residues. CDR3 DNA: TGTGCCACTACGACAGGTTATAGCAATCAGCCCCAGCATTTT. It encodes CATTTGYSNQPQHF.

V gene TRBV28 combines with J gene TRBJ2-2; the D is unclear. V lost 1 base and J lost 6, with 6 bases in between. Per the germline V gene, CDR1 is MDHEN and CDR2 is SYDVKM. The length of the CDR3 is 13 residues. The CDR3 sequence: CASSLSLPGELFF. CDR3 DNA: TGTGCCAGCAGTTTATCCCTACCCGGGGAGCTGTTTTTT.

V gene TRBV18 combines with J gene TRBJ2-1; D remains unclear. Trimming took 8 bases from V and 14 from J, leaving 16 bases between them. The germline V gene encodes CDR1 KGHSH and CDR2 LQKENI. The CDR3 consists of 11 residues. The CDR3, as DNA: TGTGCCAGCGCGAATTCCCGAGAGGAGTTCTTC. It codes for CASANSREEFF.

This sequence joins TRBV7-3 and TRBJ2-2, with D perhaps TRBD2 (8 bases). V was cut by 6 bases and J by 6 bases, with 17 bases left in between. This CDR3 has 15 amino acids. The germline V gene encodes CDR1 SGHTA and CDR2 FQGTGA. The DNA of the CDR3 is TGTGCCAGCAGACAGGGGACTAGTTATTCCGGGGAGCTGTTTTTT. Protein product: CASRQGTSYSGELFF.

The chain carries TRBV18 and TRBJ1-1; D is ambiguous. The germline CDR1 and CDR2 sequences are KGHSH and LQKENI. Between the trimmed V and J ends, which lost 3 bases and 2 bases, there was a span of 10 bases. The CDR3 consists of 14 residues. In DNA, the CDR3 is TGTGCCAGCTCACCCAAAGAGGGCAACACTGAAGCTTTCTTT. It encodes CASSPKEGNTEAFF.

The gene calls are TRBV19 and TRBJ1-3; D might be TRBD1 (6 bases). CDR1 and CDR2 (germline): LNHDA, SQIVND (reference sequence). With 5 bases removed from V and 1 base from J, the gap between germline ends came to 24 bases. The CDR3 spans 19 residues. The CDR3 loop is CASSSTGRFLSESGNTIYF. In nucleotides, the CDR3 is TGTGCCAGTAGTTCAACAGGGCGCTTCCTCTCTGAGTCTGGAAACACCATATATTTT.

This clone has a single count. The rearrangement uses TRBV7-8 and TRBJ2-1, with TRBD2 matching 8 bases. CDR3 size: 17 residues. The V and J ends lost 4 bases and 6 bases, in that order; junction bases with no gene match: 14. CDR1 is SGHVS, CDR2 FQNEAQ, per germline. The CDR3 DNA reads TGTGCCAGCAGCTATCGGGTAGCGGGATCTTCGGGCAATGAGCAGTTCTTC. Residues: CASSYRVAGSSGNEQFF.

CDR3: CASSFLAMGYEQYF. The CDR3 DNA sequence: TGCGCCAGCAGCTTCTTAGCTATGGGCTACGAGCAGTACTTC. This chain joins TRBV5-1 and TRBJ2-7; no reliable D call. CDR3 length equals 14 residues. V dropped 2 bases and J dropped 3 bases, with 12 bases sitting between them. CDR1 and CDR2 (germline): SGHRS, YFSETQ.

V is TRBV27 and J is TRBJ1-6; D is ambiguous. From germline, CDR1 is MNHEY and CDR2 SMNVEV (reference sequence). The CDR3 contains 17 residues. V lost 0 bases and J lost 8, with 17 bases in between. CDR3 coding DNA: TGTGCCAGCAGTTTATCGAGAAGGCCCCGCGGGGATTCACCCCTCCACTTT. Protein product: CASSLSRRPRGDSPLHF.

This clone showed up just once. The gene calls are TRBV5-4 and TRBJ2-1, with D possibly being TRBD2 (6 bases). Trimming removed 0 bases at V and 7 bases at J, with 14 bases between. The CDR3 loop spans 15 amino acids. CDR1 is SGHNT and CDR2 is YYREEE in the germline V gene (reference sequence). The chain's CDR3 is CASSLAGSRWNEQFF. The CDR3 bases are TGTGCCAGCAGCTTGGCCGGGAGTAGGTGGAATGAGCAGTTCTTC.

The chain has TRBV28 and TRBJ2-7; D perhaps matches TRBD2 (6 bases). Germline V lookup: CDR1 MDHEN, CDR2 SYDVKM. Between the trimmed V and J ends, which lost 10 bases and 0 bases, there was a span of 19 bases. The CDR3 consists of 15 residues. Here the CDR3 DNA reads TGTGCCACCGCCGCCCCCATAGCGGCCTCCTACGAGCAGTACTTC. Amino acids: CATAAPIAASYEQYF.

CDR3 nucleotides: TGTGCCAGCAGCAGCCGGGACAGGGAAAGGAACACTGAAGCTTTCTTT. This sequence encodes CASSSRDRERNTEAFF. J is TRBJ1-1 and V is TRBV13, with 9 bases identical to TRBD1. The V and J ends lost 5 bases and 1 base, in that order; junction bases with no gene match: 8. Per the germline V gene, CDR1 is PRHDT and CDR2 is FYEKMQ (reference sequence). The CDR3 is 16 residues long.

The chain combines TRBV7-2 with TRBJ2-3; perhaps TRBD2 as D (7 bases). This CDR3 spans 15 amino acids. V lost 1 base and J 4 bases, leaving 12 bases between the germline ends. Germline assignment: CDR1 SGHTA and CDR2 FQGNSA. This CDR3 reads CASSLEGGGPDTQYF. In nucleotides, the CDR3 is TGTGCCAGCAGCTTAGAGGGGGGGGGCCCAGATACGCAGTATTTT.